Included here is one TCR beta chain sequence, with context. This record comes from a study of blood T cell repertoires in COVID-19. Study information: Italy, Spain and the United States were the sources of the convalescent and acute COVID-19 samples. Nucleic acid was either cDNA or gDNA, and it came from T cells, B-cell-depleted T cells, or PBMCs.

As handled by the study authors: Using reference gene primer amplification, nucleated cell counts were estimated. Assay: immunoSEQ multiplex PCR; the TCRdb copy retains only in-frame clones and omits some. V, J and clone size were drawn from that table, and D and trimming were deduced from the DNA. The data show approximately 350,000 clones, with roughly nine tenths seen just once and roughly 1.2% held by the top ten. The CDR3 totals 14 residues. Germline-derived CDR1 and CDR2 are SEHNR and FQNEAQ (reference sequence). V was trimmed by 5 bases and J by 4 bases, leaving 12 bases between them. Sequenced input: peripheral blood. This TCR was sampled from a man aged 35 to 55 with acute or convalescent COVID-19. The chain has TRBV7-9 and TRBJ2-1; D may be TRBD2 (6 bases). The CDR3: CASSTGLSYNEQFF. The CDR3 DNA is TGTGCCAGCAGCACTGGACTATCTTACAATGAGCAGTTCTTC.